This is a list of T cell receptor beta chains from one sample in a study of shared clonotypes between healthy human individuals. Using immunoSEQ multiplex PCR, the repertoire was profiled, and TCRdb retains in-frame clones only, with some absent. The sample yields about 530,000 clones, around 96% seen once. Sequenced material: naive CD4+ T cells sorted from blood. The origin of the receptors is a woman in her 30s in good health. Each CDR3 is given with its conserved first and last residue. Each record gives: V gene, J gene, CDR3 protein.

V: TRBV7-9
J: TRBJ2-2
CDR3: CASSLIGGSGELFF

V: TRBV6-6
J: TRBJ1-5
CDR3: CASTTPGQSAQHF

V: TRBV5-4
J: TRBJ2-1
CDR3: CASSLRESYNEQFF

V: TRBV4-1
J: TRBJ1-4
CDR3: CASSPPPKGSGEKLFF

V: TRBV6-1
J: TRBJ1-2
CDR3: CASSEFSREANYGYTF

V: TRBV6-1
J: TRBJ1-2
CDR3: CASSETGQGYTF

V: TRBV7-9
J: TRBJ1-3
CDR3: CASSGRPDSGNTIYF

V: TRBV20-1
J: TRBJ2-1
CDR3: CSAGYNEQFF

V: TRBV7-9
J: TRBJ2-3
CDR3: CASSLGVSETDTQYF

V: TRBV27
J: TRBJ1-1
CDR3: CASSFTGLPTEAFF

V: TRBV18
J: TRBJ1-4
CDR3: CASSHGRKNEKLFF

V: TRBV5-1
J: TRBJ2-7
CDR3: CASSWAATYEQYF

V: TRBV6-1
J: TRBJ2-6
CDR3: CASSARAGANVLTF

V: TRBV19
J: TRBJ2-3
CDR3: CASSRGTSGRSDTQYF

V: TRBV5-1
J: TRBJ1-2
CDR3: CASSPTGGGAVLDYGYTF

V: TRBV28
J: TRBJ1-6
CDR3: CASSKFGQGNSPLHF

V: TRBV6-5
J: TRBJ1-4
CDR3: CASSYSFAAGNEKLFF

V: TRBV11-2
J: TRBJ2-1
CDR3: CASRRQGSYNEQFF

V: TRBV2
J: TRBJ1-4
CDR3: CATSGATNEKLFF

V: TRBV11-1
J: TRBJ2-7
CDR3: CASSAGWGGSSYEQYF

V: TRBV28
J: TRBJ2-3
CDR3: CATRSSTDTQYF

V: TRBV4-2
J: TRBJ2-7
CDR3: CASSQDSSGRAGEQYF

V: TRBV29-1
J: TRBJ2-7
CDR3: CSAGGTSGSKYEQYF

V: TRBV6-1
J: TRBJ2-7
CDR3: CASRKRKGDEQYF

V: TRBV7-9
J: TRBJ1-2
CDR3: CASSRRGQGSANYGYTF

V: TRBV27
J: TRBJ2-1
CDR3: CASRGLAGGNSYNEQFF

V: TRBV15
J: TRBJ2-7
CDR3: CATSRVPSSSYEQYF

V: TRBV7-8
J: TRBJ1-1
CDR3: CASSLKPQGKNMNTEAFF

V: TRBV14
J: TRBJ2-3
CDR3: CASSQDRLAGGYTDTQYF

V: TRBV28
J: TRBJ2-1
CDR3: CASSPPGQGMGRVEQFF

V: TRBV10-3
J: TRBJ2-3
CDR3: CAISEKNADTQYF

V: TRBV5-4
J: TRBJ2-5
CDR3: CASSLVGQGTETQYF

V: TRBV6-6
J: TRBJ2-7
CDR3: CASSLRTGYEQYF

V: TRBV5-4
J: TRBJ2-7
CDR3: CASSPHEGPYEQYF

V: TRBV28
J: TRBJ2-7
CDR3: CASSFLGEQYF

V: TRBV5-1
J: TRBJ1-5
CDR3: CASSLGPQGAGQPQHF

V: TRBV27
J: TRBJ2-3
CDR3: CASSFAQREGRDTQYF

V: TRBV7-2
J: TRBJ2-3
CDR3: CASSLRGPLGDTQYF

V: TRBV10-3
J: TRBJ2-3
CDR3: CATQVGVGRTSTDTQYF

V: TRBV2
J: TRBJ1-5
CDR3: CASRLEGTVSQPQHF

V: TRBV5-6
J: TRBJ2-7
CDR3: CASSQRRVYEQYF

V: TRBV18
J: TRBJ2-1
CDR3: CASSPRPRGNEQFF

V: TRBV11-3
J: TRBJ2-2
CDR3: CASSLRATGELFF

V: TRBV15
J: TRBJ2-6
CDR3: CATRTSGANVLTF

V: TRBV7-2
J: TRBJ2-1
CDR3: CASSPHMLGWGSYNEQFF

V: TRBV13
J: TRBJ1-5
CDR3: CASSLGAGYSNQPQHF

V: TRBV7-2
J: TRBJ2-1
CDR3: CASSLARGLAGGPAKYNEQFF

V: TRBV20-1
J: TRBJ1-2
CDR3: CSAQIANGYTF

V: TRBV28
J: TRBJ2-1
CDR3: CASSSTAGTGAYNEQFF

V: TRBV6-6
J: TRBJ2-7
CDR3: CASSYSRQGALGEQYF

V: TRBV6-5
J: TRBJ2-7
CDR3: CASSYSRLGSYEQYF

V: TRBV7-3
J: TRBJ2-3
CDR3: CASSSGLNTDTQYF